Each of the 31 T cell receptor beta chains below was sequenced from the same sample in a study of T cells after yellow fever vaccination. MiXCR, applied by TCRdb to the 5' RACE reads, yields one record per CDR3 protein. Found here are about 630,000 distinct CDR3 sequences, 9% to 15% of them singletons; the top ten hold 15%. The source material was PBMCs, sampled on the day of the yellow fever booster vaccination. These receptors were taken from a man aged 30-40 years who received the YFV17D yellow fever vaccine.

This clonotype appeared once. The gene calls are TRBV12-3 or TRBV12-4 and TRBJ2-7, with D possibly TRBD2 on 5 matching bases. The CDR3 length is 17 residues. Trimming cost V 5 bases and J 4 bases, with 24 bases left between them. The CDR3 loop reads CASSPPSGKTPRYEQYF. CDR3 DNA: TGTGCCAGCAGTCCCCCGTCGGGAAAGACACCTCGTTACGAGCAGTACTTC.

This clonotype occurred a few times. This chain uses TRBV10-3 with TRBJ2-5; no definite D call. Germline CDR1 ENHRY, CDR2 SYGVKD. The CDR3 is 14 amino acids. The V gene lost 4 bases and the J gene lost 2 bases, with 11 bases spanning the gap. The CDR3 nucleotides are TGTGCCATCAGTGTTTCGACGGTACAAGAGACCCAGTACTTC. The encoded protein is CAISVSTVQETQYF.

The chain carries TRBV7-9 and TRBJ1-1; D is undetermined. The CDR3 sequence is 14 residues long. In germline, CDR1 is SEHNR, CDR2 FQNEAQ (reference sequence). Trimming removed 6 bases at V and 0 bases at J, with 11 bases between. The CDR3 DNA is TGTGCCAGCAGGGGCTCCAGGATGAACACTGAAGCTTTCTTT. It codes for CASRGSRMNTEAFF.

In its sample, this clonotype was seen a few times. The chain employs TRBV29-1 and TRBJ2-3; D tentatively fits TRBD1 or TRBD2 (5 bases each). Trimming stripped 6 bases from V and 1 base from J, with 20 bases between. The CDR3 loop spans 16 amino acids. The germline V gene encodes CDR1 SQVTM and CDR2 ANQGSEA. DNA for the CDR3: TGCAGCGTGGGGGTGGAGATAAGCGGCCGCACAGATACGCAGTATTTT. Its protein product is CSVGVEISGRTDTQYF.

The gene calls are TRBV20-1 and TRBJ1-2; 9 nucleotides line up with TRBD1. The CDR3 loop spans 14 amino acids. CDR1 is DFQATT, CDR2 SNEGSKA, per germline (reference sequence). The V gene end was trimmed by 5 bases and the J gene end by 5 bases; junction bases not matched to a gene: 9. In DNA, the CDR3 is TGCAGTGCTTTCCCTCGACAGGGGGGATATGGCTACACCTTC. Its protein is CSAFPRQGGYGYTF.

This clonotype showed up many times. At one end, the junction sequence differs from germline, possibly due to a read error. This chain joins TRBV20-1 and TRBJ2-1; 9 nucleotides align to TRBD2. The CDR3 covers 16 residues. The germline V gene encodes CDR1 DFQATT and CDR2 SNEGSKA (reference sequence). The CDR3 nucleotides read TGCAATGCTAGGCTTAGCGGGAGCCCCTCCTACAATGAGCAGTTCTTC. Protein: CNARLSGSPSYNEQFF.

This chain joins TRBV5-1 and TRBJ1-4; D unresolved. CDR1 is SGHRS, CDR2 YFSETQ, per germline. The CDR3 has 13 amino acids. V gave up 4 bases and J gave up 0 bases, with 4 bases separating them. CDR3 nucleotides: TGCGCCAGCAGCGCACCAACTAATGAAAAACTGTTTTTT. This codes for CASSAPTNEKLFF.

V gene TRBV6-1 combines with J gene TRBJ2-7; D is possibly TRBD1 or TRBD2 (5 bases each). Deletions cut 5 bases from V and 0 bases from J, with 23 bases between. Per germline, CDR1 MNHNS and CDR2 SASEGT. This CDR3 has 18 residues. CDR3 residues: CASSPRLLGVKSSYEQYF. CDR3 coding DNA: TGTGCCAGCAGTCCCCGTCTTTTGGGGGTGAAAAGCTCCTACGAGCAGTACTTC.

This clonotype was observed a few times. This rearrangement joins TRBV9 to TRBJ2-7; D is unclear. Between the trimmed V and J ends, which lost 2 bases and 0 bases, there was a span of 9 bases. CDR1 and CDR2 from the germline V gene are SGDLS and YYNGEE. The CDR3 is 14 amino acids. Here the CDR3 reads CASSVHMDSYEQYF. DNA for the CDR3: TGTGCCAGCAGCGTCCACATGGACTCCTACGAGCAGTACTTC.

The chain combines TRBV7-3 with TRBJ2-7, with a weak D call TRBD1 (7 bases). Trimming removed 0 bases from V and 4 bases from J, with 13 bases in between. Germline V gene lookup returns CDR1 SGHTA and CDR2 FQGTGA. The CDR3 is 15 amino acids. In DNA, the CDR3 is TGTGCCAGCAGCTTAACGGCAGGGGGGAGTTACGAGCAGTACTTC. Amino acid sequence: CASSLTAGGSYEQYF.

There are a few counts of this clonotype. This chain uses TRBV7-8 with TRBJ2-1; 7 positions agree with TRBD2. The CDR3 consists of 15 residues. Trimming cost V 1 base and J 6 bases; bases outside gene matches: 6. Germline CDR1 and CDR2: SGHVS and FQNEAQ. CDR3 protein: CASSLVGRPANEQFF. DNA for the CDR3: TGTGCCAGCAGCTTAGTCGGGAGGCCAGCCAATGAGCAGTTCTTC. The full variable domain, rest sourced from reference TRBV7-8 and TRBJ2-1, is GAGVSQSPRYKVAKRGQDVALRCDPISGHVSLFWYQQALGQGPEFLTYFQNEAQLDKSGLPSDRFFAERPEGSVSTLKIQRTQQEDSAVYLCASSLVGRPANEQFFGPGTRLTVL.

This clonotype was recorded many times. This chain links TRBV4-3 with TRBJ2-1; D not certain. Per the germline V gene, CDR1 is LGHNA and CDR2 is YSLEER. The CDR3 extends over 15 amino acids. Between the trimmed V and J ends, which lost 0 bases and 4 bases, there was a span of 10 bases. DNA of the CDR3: TGCGCCAGCAGCCAAGAACAAGCGCTTTACAATGAGCAGTTCTTC. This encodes CASSQEQALYNEQFF.

CDR3 sequence (DNA): TGTGCCAGCAGCCCGATGGAGTGGGCCAAAAACATTCAGTACTTC. Its protein is CASSPMEWAKNIQYF. The V call is TRBV12-3 or TRBV12-4, the J call TRBJ2-4, with D unresolved. The ends were cut back, 6 bases at V and 1 base at J, with 13 bases in the middle. The CDR3 length is 15 residues.

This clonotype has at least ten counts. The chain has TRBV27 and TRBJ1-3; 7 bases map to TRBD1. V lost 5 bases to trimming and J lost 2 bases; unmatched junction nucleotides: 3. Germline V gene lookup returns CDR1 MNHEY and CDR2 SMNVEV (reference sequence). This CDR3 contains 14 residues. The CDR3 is CASSLTGTGNTIYF. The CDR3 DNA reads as TGTGCCAGCAGTCTGACAGGGACTGGAAACACCATATATTTT.

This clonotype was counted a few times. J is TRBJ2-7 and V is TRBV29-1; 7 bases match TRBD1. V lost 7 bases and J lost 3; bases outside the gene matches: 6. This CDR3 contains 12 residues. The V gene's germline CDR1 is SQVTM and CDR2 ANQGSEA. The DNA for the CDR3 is TGCAGCGCCGGGACAGAATTCTACGAGCAGTACTTC. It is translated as CSAGTEFYEQYF.

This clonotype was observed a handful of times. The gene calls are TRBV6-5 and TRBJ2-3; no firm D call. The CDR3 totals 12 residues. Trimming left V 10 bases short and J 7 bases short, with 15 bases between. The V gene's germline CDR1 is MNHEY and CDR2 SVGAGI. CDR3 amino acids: CATGSRGYTQYF. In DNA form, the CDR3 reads TGTGCCACCGGTTCTCGTGGGTATACGCAGTATTTT.

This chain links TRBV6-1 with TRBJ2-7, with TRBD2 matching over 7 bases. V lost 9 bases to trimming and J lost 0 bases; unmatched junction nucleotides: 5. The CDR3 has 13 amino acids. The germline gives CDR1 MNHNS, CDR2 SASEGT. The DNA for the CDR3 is TGTGCCAGTCGGGGGGTCGGCTCCTACGAGCAGTACTTC. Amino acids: CASRGVGSYEQYF.

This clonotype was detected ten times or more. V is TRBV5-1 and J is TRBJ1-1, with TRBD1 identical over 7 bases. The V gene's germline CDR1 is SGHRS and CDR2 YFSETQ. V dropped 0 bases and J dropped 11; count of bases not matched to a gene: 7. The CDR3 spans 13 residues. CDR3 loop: CASSLDPGQEAFF. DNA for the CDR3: TGCGCCAGCAGCTTGGACCCTGGACAGGAGGCTTTCTTT.

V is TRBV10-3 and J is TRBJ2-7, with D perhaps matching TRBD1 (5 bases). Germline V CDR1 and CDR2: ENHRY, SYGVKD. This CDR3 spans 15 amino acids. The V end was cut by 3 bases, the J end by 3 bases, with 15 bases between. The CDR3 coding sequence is TGTGCCATCAGTGACCCCAGGGTCGGCGGCTACGAGCAGTACTTC. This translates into CAISDPRVGGYEQYF.

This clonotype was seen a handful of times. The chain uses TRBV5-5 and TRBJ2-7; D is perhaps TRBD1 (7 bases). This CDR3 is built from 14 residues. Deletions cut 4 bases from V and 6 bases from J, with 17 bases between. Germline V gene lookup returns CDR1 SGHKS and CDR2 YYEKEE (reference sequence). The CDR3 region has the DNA TGTGCCAGCAGCCGGGAGACAGGGATCGGCGAGCAGTACTTC. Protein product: CASSRETGIGEQYF.

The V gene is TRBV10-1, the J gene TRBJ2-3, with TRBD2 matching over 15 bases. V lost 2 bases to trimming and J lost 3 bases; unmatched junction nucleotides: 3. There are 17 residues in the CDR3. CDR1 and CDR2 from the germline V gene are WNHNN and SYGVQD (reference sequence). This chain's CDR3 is CASSEGTSGRTTDTQYF. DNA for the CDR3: TGCGCCAGCAGTGAGGGGACTAGCGGGAGGACGACAGATACGCAGTATTTT.

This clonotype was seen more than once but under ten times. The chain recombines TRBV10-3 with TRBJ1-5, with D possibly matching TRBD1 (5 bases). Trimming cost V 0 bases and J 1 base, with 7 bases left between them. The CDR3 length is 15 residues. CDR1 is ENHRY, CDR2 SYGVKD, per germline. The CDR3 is CAISESGGSNQPQHF. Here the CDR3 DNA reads TGTGCCATCAGTGAGTCGGGGGGGAGCAATCAGCCCCAGCATTTT.

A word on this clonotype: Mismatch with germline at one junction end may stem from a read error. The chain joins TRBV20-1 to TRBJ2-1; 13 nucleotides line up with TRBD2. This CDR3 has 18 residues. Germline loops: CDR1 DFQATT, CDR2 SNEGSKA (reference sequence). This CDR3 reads CSARGETSGRSSYNEQFF. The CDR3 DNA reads TGCAGTGCGAGAGGCGAGACTAGCGGGAGGAGCTCCTACAATGAGCAGTTCTTC.

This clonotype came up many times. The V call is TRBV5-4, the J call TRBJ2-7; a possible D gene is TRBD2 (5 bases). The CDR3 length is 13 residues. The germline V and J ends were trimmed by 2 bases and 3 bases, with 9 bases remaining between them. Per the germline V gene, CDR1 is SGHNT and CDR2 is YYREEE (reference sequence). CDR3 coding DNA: TGTGCCAGCAGCTTCGGGGAGAACTACGAGCAGTACTTC. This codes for CASSFGENYEQYF.

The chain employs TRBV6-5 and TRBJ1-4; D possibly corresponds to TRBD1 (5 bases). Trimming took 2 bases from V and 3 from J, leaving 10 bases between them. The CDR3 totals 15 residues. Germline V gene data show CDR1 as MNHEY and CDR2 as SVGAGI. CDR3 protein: CASSYLDSSNEKLFF. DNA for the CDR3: TGTGCCAGCAGTTACCTCGACAGTTCTAATGAAAAACTGTTTTTT.

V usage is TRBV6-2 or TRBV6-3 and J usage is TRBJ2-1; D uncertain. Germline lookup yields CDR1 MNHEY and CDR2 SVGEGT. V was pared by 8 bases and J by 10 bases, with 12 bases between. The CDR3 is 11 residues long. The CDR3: CASGTTREQFF. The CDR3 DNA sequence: TGTGCCAGCGGAACTACTCGGGAGCAGTTCTTC.

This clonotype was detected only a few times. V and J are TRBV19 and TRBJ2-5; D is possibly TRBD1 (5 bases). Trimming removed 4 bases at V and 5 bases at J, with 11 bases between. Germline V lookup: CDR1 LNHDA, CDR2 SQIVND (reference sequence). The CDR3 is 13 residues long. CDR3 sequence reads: CASSTPGMETQYF. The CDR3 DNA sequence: TGTGCCAGTAGTACCCCAGGGATGGAGACCCAGTACTTC.

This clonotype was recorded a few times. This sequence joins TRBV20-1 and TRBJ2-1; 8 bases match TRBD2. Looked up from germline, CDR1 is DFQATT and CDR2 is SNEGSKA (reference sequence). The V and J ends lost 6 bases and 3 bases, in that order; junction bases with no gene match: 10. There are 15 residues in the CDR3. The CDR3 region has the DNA TGCAGTGCCCCCCGAGCGGGAGCACTCTACAATGAGCAGTTCTTC. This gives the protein CSAPRAGALYNEQFF.

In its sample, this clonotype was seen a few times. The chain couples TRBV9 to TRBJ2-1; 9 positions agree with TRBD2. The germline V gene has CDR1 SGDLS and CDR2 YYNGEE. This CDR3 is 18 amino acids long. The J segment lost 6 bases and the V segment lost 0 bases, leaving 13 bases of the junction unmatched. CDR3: CASSVGPSGRTARNEQFF. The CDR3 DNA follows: TGTGCCAGCAGCGTAGGACCCAGCGGGAGGACCGCCCGCAATGAGCAGTTCTTC. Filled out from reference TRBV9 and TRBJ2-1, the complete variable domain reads DSGVTQTPKHLITATGQRVTLRCSPRSGDLSVYWYQQSLDQGLQFLIQYYNGEERAKGNILERFSAQQFPDLHSELNLSSLELGDSALYFCASSVGPSGRTARNEQFFGPGTRLTVL.

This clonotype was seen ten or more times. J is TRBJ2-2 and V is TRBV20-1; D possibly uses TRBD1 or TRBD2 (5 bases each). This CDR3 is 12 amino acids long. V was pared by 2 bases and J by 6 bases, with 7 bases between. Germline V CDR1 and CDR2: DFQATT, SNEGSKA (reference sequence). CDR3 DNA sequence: TGCAGTGCTAGAAAGGGACCCGGGGAGCTGTTTTTT. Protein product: CSARKGPGELFF.

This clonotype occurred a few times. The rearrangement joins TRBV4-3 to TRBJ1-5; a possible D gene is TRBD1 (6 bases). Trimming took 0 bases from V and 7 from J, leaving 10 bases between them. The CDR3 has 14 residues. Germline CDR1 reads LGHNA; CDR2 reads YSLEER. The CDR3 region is CASSQEQGRQPQHF. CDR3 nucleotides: TGCGCCAGCAGCCAAGAACAGGGAAGACAGCCCCAGCATTTT.